This T cell receptor beta chain was captured by sequencing in a study of blood T cell repertoires in COVID-19. In the study overall: Nucleic acid was either cDNA or gDNA, and it came from T cells, B-cell-depleted T cells, or PBMCs.

In the authors' workflow: Estimates of nucleated cell counts were drawn from the amplification of reference gene primers. The method was immunoSEQ multiplex PCR; TCRdb's version includes in-frame clones alone and lacks a portion of them. Clone size and V and J calls were adopted from that table, with D and trimming inferred from the DNA. Of approximately 240,000 clones listed, 70% to 85% are singletons. Sample: peripheral blood. This sequence was found in a middle-aged woman with active or convalescent COVID-19.

This CDR3 is CASSPVDRSYEQYF. CDR3 DNA sequence: TGTGCCAGCAGCCCCGTGGACAGGTCCTACGAGCAGTACTTC. The genes are TRBV2 and TRBJ2-7, with TRBD1 matching 7 bases. With 6 bases clipped from V and 1 base from J, the junction kept 6 bases outside the gene matches. In germline, CDR1 is SNHLY, CDR2 FYNNEI. This CDR3 contains 14 residues.